The next 22 T cell receptor beta chains were all read from a single sample in a study of Ad26.COV2.S vaccination and SARS-CoV-2 variants (dated by TCRdb to about 2021). The method was the immunoSEQ multiplex PCR assay. Drawn from immuneACCESS, this table holds only the in-frame rearrangements with V and J called that TCRdb kept. Clones are partly lost; checked studies trace under half to an unresolved V gene and leave the rest unexplained. The sample table lists some 480,000 clones, around 88% of them with a count of one. The ten largest account for roughly 13% of the sample. The treatment or condition label here, explained by the study, means: 15 to 20 received Ad26.COV2.S at low or high dose, single or two shots; 5 received placebo; per-sample allocation not given. Repertoires of vaccine and placebo recipients were sequenced from samples collected on day 63 after the first injection. The specimen comprised peripheral blood, sampled in a trial of Ad26.COV2.S vaccine versus placebo. The receptor source for this set is a person aged 18-65 years who received the Ad26.COV2.S COVID-19 vaccine or a placebo.

The sample holds one count of this clone. The CDR3 coding sequence is TGTGCCAGCAGTGAATCCTCTGGCAGGGTGGGCAATCAGCCCCAGCATTTT. Protein product: CASSESSGRVGNQPQHF. The chain couples TRBV25-1 to TRBJ1-5; D might be TRBD1 (5 bases). Between the trimmed V and J ends, which lost 1 base and 2 bases, there was a span of 15 bases. The CDR3 is 17 amino acids. Germline V gene sequence: CDR1 MGHDK, CDR2 SYGVNS.

J is TRBJ1-5 and V is TRBV24-1, with D hard to call. CDR1 and CDR2 (germline): KGHDR, SFDVKD. Trimming removed 4 bases from V and 4 bases from J, with 13 bases in between. The CDR3 extends over 15 amino acids. The CDR3 DNA reads TGTGCCACCAGTGAATCCAAGGGAGTTAATCAGCCCCAGCATTTT. It translates to CATSESKGVNQPQHF.

The V and J genes are TRBV5-6 and TRBJ1-1, with D possibly TRBD1 on 6 matching bases. The CDR3 loop spans 12 amino acids. Per the germline V gene, CDR1 is SGHDT and CDR2 is YYEEEE. Deletions cut 4 bases from V and 10 bases from J, with 14 bases between. The CDR3: CASSRGPVPAFF. The CDR3 DNA sequence: TGTGCCAGCAGCCGGGGGCCGGTCCCAGCTTTCTTT.

In this sample, this clone turned up once. In DNA, the CDR3 is TGTGCCACCAGCAGCAGGCGTGGGGACAGGGGGCGAAGGGAGCAGTTCTTC. Protein sequence: CATSSRRGDRGRREQFF. The chain couples TRBV15 to TRBJ2-1; the match to TRBD1 covers 12 bases. From germline, CDR1 is LNHNV and CDR2 YYDKDF (reference sequence). The trim removed 3 bases at V and 10 bases at J, leaving 13 bases unmatched. The CDR3 is 17 amino acids.

The chain couples TRBV9 to TRBJ1-1, with no clear D. CDR1 is SGDLS and CDR2 is YYNGEE in the germline V gene. This CDR3 has 14 residues. Deletions cut 0 bases from V and 1 base from J, with 7 bases between. The CDR3 protein is CASSVGHWNTEAFF. The CDR3 DNA reads as TGTGCCAGCAGCGTAGGACATTGGAACACTGAAGCTTTCTTT.

CDR3 nucleotides: TGTGCCAGCAGCTTAGAACTCAGGGGCACTGAAGCTTTCTTT. It codes for CASSLELRGTEAFF. V is TRBV7-2 and J is TRBJ1-1; TRBD1 is a possible D gene (6 bases). Trimming cost V 1 base and J 4 bases, with 10 bases left between them. Per the germline V gene, CDR1 is SGHTA and CDR2 is FQGNSA. This CDR3 region has 14 residues.

The chain carries TRBV30 and TRBJ2-1, with 9 positions matching TRBD2. The CDR3 has 17 residues. Germline V CDR1 and CDR2: GTSNPN, SVGIG (reference sequence). Trimming took 3 bases from V and 4 from J; bases not matched to a gene: 13. The DNA for the CDR3 is TGTGCCTGGAGCCCCGGGGGGGCTAGCGGGAAATACAATGAGCAGTTCTTC. Protein product: CAWSPGGASGKYNEQFF.

The V call is TRBV20-1, the J call TRBJ1-2; a weak D match, TRBD1 (5 bases). Germline V lookup: CDR1 DFQATT, CDR2 SNEGSKA (reference sequence). CDR3 length: 11 amino acids. Between the trimmed V and J ends, which lost 6 bases and 5 bases, there was a span of 10 bases. The chain's CDR3 is CSAGGGYGYTF. CDR3 nucleotide sequence: TGCAGTGCCGGGGGAGGATATGGCTACACCTTC.

This chain uses TRBV14 with TRBJ2-1, with D possibly TRBD2 on 6 matching bases. This CDR3 comprises 14 residues. Germline V gene lookup returns CDR1 SGHDN and CDR2 FVKESK. The ends were cut back, 4 bases at V and 9 bases at J, with 16 bases in the middle. This CDR3 reads CASSRGGQGGEQFF. In nucleotides, the CDR3 is TGTGCCAGCAGCCGGGGAGGTCAGGGCGGTGAGCAGTTCTTC. Full variable domain (rest looked up from reference TRBV14 and TRBJ2-1): EAGVTQFPSHSVIEKGQTVTLRCDPISGHDNLYWYRRVMGKEIKFLLHFVKESKQDESGMPNNRFLAERTGGTYSTLKVQPAELEDSGVYFCASSRGGQGGEQFFGPGTRLTVL.

The table lists this clone with a few counts. This chain uses TRBV3-1 (or the pseudogene TRBV3-2) with TRBJ2-7; 9 nucleotides agree with TRBD1. The germline V gene has CDR1 LGHDT and CDR2 YNNKEL (reference sequence). The trim removed 4 bases at V and 6 bases at J, leaving 7 bases unmatched. CDR3 length equals 14 residues. The CDR3 region has the DNA TGTGCCAGCAGCCTGGGACAGGGAGTCGGCGAGCAGTACTTC. It specifies CASSLGQGVGEQYF.

The V and J genes are TRBV7-9 and TRBJ2-1, with D perhaps matching TRBD2 (7 bases). Trimming took off 11 bases at V and 8 bases at J, with 10 bases between the two ends. CDR3 length: 10 residues. Germline CDR1 reads SEHNR; CDR2 reads FQNEAQ (reference sequence). CDR3 coding DNA: TGTGCCTTAGGGGGGGATGAGCAGTTCTTC. As protein: CALGGDEQFF.

CDR3 region: CASTKLVNTGELFF. The CDR3 region has the DNA TGTGCCAGCACCAAGCTAGTGAACACCGGGGAGCTGTTTTTT. This chain joins TRBV7-6 and TRBJ2-2; D uncertain. The germline V and J ends were trimmed by 7 bases and 1 base, with 10 bases remaining between them. CDR1 is SGHVS and CDR2 is FNYEAQ in the germline V gene. This CDR3 region has 14 residues.

This chain uses TRBV7-9 with TRBJ2-1, with D perhaps TRBD1 (6 bases). The germline V gene has CDR1 SEHNR and CDR2 FQNEAQ (reference sequence). The CDR3 has 14 amino acids. Trimming stripped 4 bases from V and 6 bases from J, with 13 bases between. The CDR3 DNA sequence: TGTGCCAGCAGCTCTGCGACAGGATTCAATGAGCAGTTCTTC. Amino acids: CASSSATGFNEQFF. Filled out from reference TRBV7-9 and TRBJ2-1, the complete variable domain reads DTGVSQNPRHKITKRGQNVTFRCDPISEHNRLYWYRQTLGQGPEFLTYFQNEAQLEKSRLLSDRFSAERPKGSFSTLEIQRTEQGDSAMYLCASSSATGFNEQFFGPGTRLTVL.

For this clone: Compared with germline, one end of the junction differs, possibly owing to a read error. The chain uses TRBV30 and TRBJ2-5; D is unresolved. The germline V gene has CDR1 GTSNPN and CDR2 SVGIG (reference sequence). This CDR3 region has 12 residues. The CDR3 DNA sequence: TGTGCCTGGAGCAAAAACGAGGAACCCCGCAACTTC. This translates into CAWSKNEEPRNF.

This chain connects TRBV10-3 to TRBJ2-7, with 7 nucleotides matching TRBD2. J lost 4 bases, V lost 6 bases, and 6 bases had no gene match. Per germline, CDR1 ENHRY and CDR2 SYGVKD. The CDR3 contains 13 residues. Written as DNA, the CDR3 is TGTGCCATCAGCCGGGGAGGGGAGTACGAGCAGTACTTC. Translated, it gives CAISRGGEYEQYF.

This chain connects TRBV14 to TRBJ2-7; 7 bases fit TRBD1. V lost 3 bases, J lost 0 bases, and 2 bases stayed unmatched. Germline assignment: CDR1 SGHDN and CDR2 FVKESK. This CDR3 is built from 14 residues. CDR3 sequence (DNA): TGTGCCAGCAGCCACTGGGACAGCTCCTACGAGCAGTACTTC. Protein: CASSHWDSSYEQYF.

The gene calls are TRBV7-2 and TRBJ2-4, with a tentative D call TRBD1 (5 bases). The V end was cut by 2 bases, the J end by 0 bases, with 14 bases between. This CDR3 comprises 17 residues. The germline CDR1 and CDR2 sequences are SGHTA and FQGNSA. CDR3 residues: CASSLSLGQGAKNIQYF. The CDR3 bases are TGTGCCAGCAGCTTATCGTTGGGCCAGGGAGCCAAAAACATTCAGTACTTC.

V and J are TRBV19 and TRBJ2-6, with D hard to call. Looked up from germline, CDR1 is LNHDA and CDR2 is SQIVND (reference sequence). CDR3 size: 19 residues. V dropped 3 bases and J dropped 0 bases, with 18 bases sitting between them. CDR3 coding DNA: TGTGCCAGTAGTATCGGAGTAGCAATCTGGGGCTCTGGGGCCAACGTCCTGACTTTC. Translation: CASSIGVAIWGSGANVLTF. Full variable domain (remainder filled in from reference TRBV19 and TRBJ2-6): DGGITQSPKYLFRKEGQNVTLSCEQNLNHDAMYWYRQDPGQGLRLIYYSQIVNDFQKGDIAEGYSVSREKKESFPLTVTSAQKNPTAFYLCASSIGVAIWGSGANVLTFGAGSRLTVL.

V usage is TRBV28 and J usage is TRBJ2-1, with D perhaps TRBD2 (5 bases). This CDR3 contains 14 residues. V lost 1 base to trimming and J lost 4 bases, with 8 bases between them. Germline V gene lookup returns CDR1 MDHEN and CDR2 SYDVKM. For the CDR3, the DNA is TGTGCCAGCAGTTTATTGGGAGATTACAATGAGCAGTTCTTC. Translated, it gives CASSLLGDYNEQFF.

The chain carries TRBV2 and TRBJ1-5; D not certain. Germline V gene data show CDR1 as SNHLY and CDR2 as FYNNEI. V lost 3 bases to trimming and J lost 4 bases, with 13 bases between them. The CDR3 covers 15 residues. As DNA, the CDR3 is TGTGCCAGCAGTGAGGCTTGGGGTAGTAATCAGCCCCAGCATTTT. The encoded protein is CASSEAWGSNQPQHF.

V is TRBV6-2 or TRBV6-3 and J is TRBJ1-4; 9 bases map to TRBD1. V was clipped by 6 bases and J by 5 bases; unmatched bases: 7. In germline, CDR1 is MNHEY, CDR2 SVGEGT. The CDR3 has 15 residues. As DNA, the CDR3 is TGTGCCAGCAGCCAAGGGACAGGGCGAAATGAAAAACTGTTTTTT. Translation: CASSQGTGRNEKLFF.

The chain joins TRBV3-1 (or the pseudogene TRBV3-2) to TRBJ1-1; TRBD1 might be the D (6 bases). This CDR3 spans 12 amino acids. The V end lost 3 bases, the J end lost 10 bases, and 12 bases lay between the germline ends. Germline values: CDR1 LGHDT, CDR2 YNNKEL (reference sequence). Here the CDR3 reads CASSHAQGAAFF. For the CDR3, the DNA is TGTGCCAGCAGCCATGCACAGGGCGCAGCTTTCTTT.